These T cell receptor beta chains were read from a single sample in a study of blood T cell repertoires in COVID-19. TCRdb's table, derived via immunoSEQ multiplex PCR, lists solely in-frame clones and lacks some. The table shows roughly 100,000 clones, with 87% occurring only once. The sequenced sample was peripheral blood. These receptors originate from a middle-aged man with active COVID-19. Each CDR3 is given with its conserved first and last residue. D genes are given only for firm matches. Clone size is given for some rows only: seen once, a few or many times, or a class if the clone is expanded.

V gene,clone size,D gene,J gene,CDR3 DNA,CDR3 protein
TRBV6-5,-,TRBD1,TRBJ1-1,TGTGCCACCGGGACAGGGGGCGCATCAGACACTGAAGCTTTCTTT,CATGTGGASDTEAFF
TRBV11-2,-,-,TRBJ1-2,TGTGCCAGCAGCCCCGGACAGAAGTATGGCTACACCTTC,CASSPGQKYGYTF
TRBV15,-,-,TRBJ1-1,TGTGCCACCAGCAGAGAAATGGTCGACAGTACCATGAACACTGAAGCTTTCTTT,CATSREMVDSTMNTEAFF
TRBV18,few,-,TRBJ1-2,TGTGCCAGCTCAGGCGCGCAAAAGGGGTATGGCTACACCTTC,CASSGAQKGYGYTF
TRBV2,-,-,TRBJ1-5,TGTGCCAGCAGGGCGGGGGGGCATAGCAATCAGCCCCAGCATTTT,CASRAGGHSNQPQHF
TRBV12-3/TRBV12-4,-,-,TRBJ2-3,TGTGCCAGCAGCAATTTTGAGGCAGATACGCAGTATTTT,CASSNFEADTQYF
TRBV10-3,-,TRBD1,TRBJ2-2,TGTGCCATCAGTGGAGGACAGGGGAACACCGGGGAGCTGTTTTTT,CAISGGQGNTGELFF
TRBV7-2,-,TRBD2,TRBJ2-1,TGTGCCAGCGGGGCGGGGGGCTCAATTGGCGAGCAGTTCTTC,CASGAGGSIGEQFF
TRBV4-2,once,-,TRBJ1-2,TGTGCCAGCAGCCCAGGGGAGACAGACCCTGGCTACACCTTC,CASSPGETDPGYTF
TRBV4-1,-,-,TRBJ2-5,TGCGCCAGCAGCTCACAGGGCGCGGGCGGGGAGACCCAGTACTTC,CASSSQGAGGETQYF
TRBV7-8,-,-,TRBJ2-2,TGTGCCAGCAGCTCCCACCAGGCAGGGCGCACCGGGGAGCTGTTTTTT,CASSSHQAGRTGELFF
TRBV5-6,few,-,TRBJ2-7,TGTGCCAGCAGCTTGGCTGGCGGTTCGCACTACGAGCAGTACTTC,CASSLAGGSHYEQYF
TRBV30,-,-,TRBJ2-7,TGTGCCTGGACTGTAGACAGGTTGTCCGAGCAGTACTTC,CAWTVDRLSEQYF
TRBV6-5,few,TRBD1,TRBJ1-1,TGTGCCAGCGGGGACCCACTCGGACAGGGGAGAGCTTTCTTT,CASGDPLGQGRAFF
TRBV7-7,-,TRBD1,TRBJ1-6,TGTGCCAGCAGCCGGGACAGAGATTCACCCCTCCACTTT,CASSRDRDSPLHF
TRBV19,few,-,TRBJ2-5,TGTGCCAGTAGTATCCACCGGGAGTCGGGGGAGACCCAGTACTTC,CASSIHRESGETQYF
TRBV27,-,-,TRBJ2-7,TGTGCCAGTCGCGCCGGGGGAGGCTACGAGCAGTACTTC,CASRAGGGYEQYF
TRBV5-5,-,TRBD2,TRBJ2-7,TGTGCCAGCAGCCTTCGACTAGCGGCCTACGAGCAGTACTTC,CASSLRLAAYEQYF
TRBV5-1,-,-,TRBJ2-5,TGCGCCAGCAGCTATGATACCCCGCGGGAGACCCAGTACTTC,CASSYDTPRETQYF
TRBV30,few,TRBD1,TRBJ1-1,TGTGCCTGGAGTGGGACAGGCAGGTCCATGAACACTGAAGCTTTCTTT,CAWSGTGRSMNTEAFF
TRBV2,once,TRBD2,TRBJ2-1,TGTGCCAGCAGGGCTATGACTAGCCCCCAGTTCTTC,CASRAMTSPQFF
TRBV6-5,-,TRBD2,TRBJ2-1,TGTGCCAGCAAGGAGCGGGGGCCATACAATGAGCAGTTCTTC,CASKERGPYNEQFF
TRBV4-1,-,-,TRBJ2-7,TGCGCCAGCAGCCAAGGTCCCGCAGGGAACTACTACGAGCAGTACTTC,CASSQGPAGNYYEQYF
TRBV2,-,-,TRBJ1-5,TGTGCCAGCAGACAAGGGGATAGCAATCAGCCCCAGCATTTT,CASRQGDSNQPQHF
TRBV6-1,-,-,TRBJ1-2,TGTGCCAGCAGTGAAGCGTACTTAGCATTCTATGGCTACACCTTC,CASSEAYLAFYGYTF
TRBV9,once,-,TRBJ2-1,TGTGCCAGCAGCCCGGACGGGGACAATGAGCAGTTCTTC,CASSPDGDNEQFF
TRBV3-1/TRBV3-2,-,TRBD1,TRBJ1-4,TGTGCCAGCAGCCTCACAGGGGGAACTAATGAAAAACTGTTTTTT,CASSLTGGTNEKLFF
TRBV11-3,-,-,TRBJ2-2,TGTGCCAGCAGCCTGACTAGTAACACCGGGGAGCTGTTTTTT,CASSLTSNTGELFF
TRBV7-2,-,-,TRBJ1-6,TGTGCCAGCAGCTTAGCGGGAGGGAAAAATAATTCACCCCTCCACTTT,CASSLAGGKNNSPLHF
TRBV7-2,-,-,TRBJ2-5,TGTGCCAGCAGTGGCCCGGGCCAAGAGACCCAGTACTTC,CASSGPGQETQYF
TRBV5-6,few,-,TRBJ1-2,TGTGCCAGCAGCTTGCCGACAGAAGATGGCTACACCTTC,CASSLPTEDGYTF
TRBV5-1,-,TRBD1,TRBJ2-6,TGCGCCAGCAGCATAGAACCACAGGGGTCTGGGGCCAACGTCCTGACTTTC,CASSIEPQGSGANVLTF
TRBV15,-,-,TRBJ1-2,TGTGCCACCAGCAGAGATCTCAAGGGTGACAGAGCCTATGGCTACACCTTC,CATSRDLKGDRAYGYTF
TRBV6-2/TRBV6-3,few,TRBD2,TRBJ2-7,TGTGCCAGCAGTTACGGGACTAGCGCCTACGAGCAGTACTTC,CASSYGTSAYEQYF
TRBV7-9,once,TRBD2,TRBJ2-3,TGTGCCAGCAGTTCACTAGCGGGGGAGAACACAGATACGCAGTATTTT,CASSSLAGENTDTQYF
TRBV19,-,TRBD1,TRBJ1-6,TGTGCCAGTATTTCGACAGGGGTTGAGTTTAGTTCACCCCTCCACTTT,CASISTGVEFSSPLHF
TRBV5-1,-,-,TRBJ1-1,TGCGCCAGCAGCTTGGCTCAGGTGAACACTGAAGCTTTCTTT,CASSLAQVNTEAFF
TRBV29-1,-,-,TRBJ1-6,TGCAGCGTTGCAGTTAGCAGGGATTCACCCCTCCACTTT,CSVAVSRDSPLHF
TRBV27,-,TRBD2,TRBJ2-7,TGTGCCAGCAGTTTCTCGCGGGGGGCCTACGAGCAGTACTTC,CASSFSRGAYEQYF
TRBV3-1/TRBV3-2,-,TRBD1,TRBJ2-7,TGTGCCAGCAGCCAACCAAGGGACAGGTCCCCCGTGGGGCAGTACTTC,CASSQPRDRSPVGQYF
TRBV5-4,-,-,TRBJ1-4,TGTGCCAGCAGCCCATCCCCCCTGACACGCGAAAAACTGTTTTTT,CASSPSPLTREKLFF
TRBV10-2,-,TRBD2,TRBJ2-3,TGCGCCAGCAAAACCGGGACTAGCGGGGTTAATACGCAGTATTTT,CASKTGTSGVNTQYF
TRBV5-6,-,-,TRBJ1-4,TGTGCCAGCACCTACAGGCCAACTAATGAAAAACTGTTTTTT,CASTYRPTNEKLFF
TRBV7-2,-,-,TRBJ1-4,TGTGCCAGCAGCTTAGGGCACGGACTCGAAAAACTGTTTTTT,CASSLGHGLEKLFF
TRBV18,-,-,TRBJ2-6,TGTGCCAGCTCACCACCCGGTAACTCTGGGGCCAACGTCCTGACTTTC,CASSPPGNSGANVLTF
TRBV4-2,-,TRBD2,TRBJ2-1,TGTGCCAGCAGCCAAGGGACTAGTTTTAACAATGAGCAGTTCTTC,CASSQGTSFNNEQFF
TRBV7-9,-,TRBD2,TRBJ2-1,TGTGCCAGCAGCTTAGCGGGAGGGGACAATGAGCAGTTCTTC,CASSLAGGDNEQFF
TRBV19,-,-,TRBJ1-6,TGTGCCAGTAGTATTCAGGGTCGACCCCTCCACTTT,CASSIQGRPLHF
TRBV28,few,-,TRBJ1-5,TGTGCCAGCAGTTCCGGGTTGAATCCCAATCAGCCCCAGCATTTT,CASSSGLNPNQPQHF